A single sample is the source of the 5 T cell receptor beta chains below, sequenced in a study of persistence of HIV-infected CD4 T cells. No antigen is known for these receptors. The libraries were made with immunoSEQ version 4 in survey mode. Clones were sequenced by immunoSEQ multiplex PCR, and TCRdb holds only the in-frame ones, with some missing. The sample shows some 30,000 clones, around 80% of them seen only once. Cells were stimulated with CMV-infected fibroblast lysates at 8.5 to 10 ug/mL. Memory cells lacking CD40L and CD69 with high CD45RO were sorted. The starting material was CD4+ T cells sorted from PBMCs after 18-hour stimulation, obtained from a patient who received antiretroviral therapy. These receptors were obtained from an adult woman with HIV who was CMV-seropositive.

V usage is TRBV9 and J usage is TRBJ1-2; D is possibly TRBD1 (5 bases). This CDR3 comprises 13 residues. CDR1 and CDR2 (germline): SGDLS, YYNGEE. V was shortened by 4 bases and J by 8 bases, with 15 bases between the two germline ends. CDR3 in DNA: TGTGCCAGCAGCTCAGGGCCCAGGGAGGGCTACACCTTC. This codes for CASSSGPREGYTF.

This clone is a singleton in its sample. In DNA form, the CDR3 reads TGTGCCAGCAGCTCACCGGGACAGGCTAATGAAAAACTGTTTTTT. Translation gives CASSSPGQANEKLFF. The chain recombines TRBV5-4 with TRBJ1-4; 8 bases align to TRBD1. This CDR3 has 15 amino acids. J lost 3 bases, V lost 3 bases, and 4 bases had no gene match. Germline V gene lookup returns CDR1 SGHNT and CDR2 YYREEE (reference sequence).

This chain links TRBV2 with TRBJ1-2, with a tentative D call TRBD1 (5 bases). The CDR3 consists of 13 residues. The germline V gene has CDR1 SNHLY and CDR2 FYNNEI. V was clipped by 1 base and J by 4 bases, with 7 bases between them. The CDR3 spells CASSEVRAYGYTF. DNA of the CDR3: TGTGCCAGCAGTGAAGTCAGGGCCTATGGCTACACCTTC.

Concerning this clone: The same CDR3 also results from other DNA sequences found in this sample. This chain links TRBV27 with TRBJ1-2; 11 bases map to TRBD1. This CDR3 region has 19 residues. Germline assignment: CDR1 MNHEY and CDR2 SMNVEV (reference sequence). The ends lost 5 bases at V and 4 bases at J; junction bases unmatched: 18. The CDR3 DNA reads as TGTGCCAGCAGTGCGGCTCCGGGACAGGGGGTTCTAACGACCTATGGCTACACCTTC. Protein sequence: CASSAAPGQGVLTTYGYTF.

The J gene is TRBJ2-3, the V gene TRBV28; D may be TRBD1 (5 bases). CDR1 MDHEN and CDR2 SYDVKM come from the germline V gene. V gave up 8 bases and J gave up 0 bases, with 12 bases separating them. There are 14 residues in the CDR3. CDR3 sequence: CASLQKGSTDTQYF. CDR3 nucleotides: TGTGCCAGCTTACAGAAGGGGAGCACAGATACGCAGTATTTT.